The next 9 T cell receptor beta chains were all read from a single sample in a study of radiation and T cells in renal cell carcinoma. As for time point: baseline pretreatment blood. The treatment: 15 Gy SBRT to primary tumor, nephrectomy 4 weeks later. The table came from immunoSEQ multiplex PCR; TCRdb's copy has only in-frame clones and leaves some out. The table has 87,000 or so clones, 80% to 90% seen once. The specimen was blood, collected from a patient whose treatment included radiotherapy and nephrectomy. The receptors were gathered from a man aged 50 or older with renal cell carcinoma.

The chain couples TRBV7-9 to TRBJ2-3; possibly TRBD1 or TRBD2 for D (5 bases each). This CDR3 is 14 amino acids long. Trimming left V 5 bases short and J 4 bases short, with 13 bases between. The germline V gene encodes CDR1 SEHNR and CDR2 FQNEAQ (reference sequence). The CDR3 reads CASSARGQPDTQYF. The CDR3 bases are TGTGCCAGCAGCGCCCGGGGCCAGCCAGATACGCAGTATTTT.

The V and J genes are TRBV7-9 and TRBJ2-3; no clear D gene. V lost 1 base and J lost 2, with 7 bases in between. This CDR3 is 14 amino acids long. Germline V gene lookup returns CDR1 SEHNR and CDR2 FQNEAQ (reference sequence). CDR3: CASSLVPNTDTQYF. The CDR3 nucleotides read TGTGCCAGCAGCTTAGTCCCTAACACAGATACGCAGTATTTT.

V gene TRBV9 combines with J gene TRBJ1-2, with unresolved D. CDR1 SGDLS and CDR2 YYNGEE come from the germline V gene. This CDR3 has 15 residues. The V gene lost 3 bases and the J gene lost 2 bases, with 14 bases spanning the gap. CDR3 in amino acids: CASSASPEANYGYTF. DNA for the CDR3: TGTGCCAGCAGCGCCTCACCAGAAGCGAACTATGGCTACACCTTC. The complete variable domain, with remaining parts taken from reference TRBV9 and TRBJ1-2, reads DSGVTQTPKHLITATGQRVTLRCSPRSGDLSVYWYQQSLDQGLQFLIQYYNGEERAKGNILERFSAQQFPDLHSELNLSSLELGDSALYFCASSASPEANYGYTFGSGTRLTVV.

The chain couples TRBV19 to TRBJ2-1; no definite D call. V lost 2 bases and J lost 0, with 8 bases in between. Germline V gives CDR1 LNHDA, CDR2 SQIVND (reference sequence). The CDR3 runs to 15 residues. The CDR3, as DNA: TGTGCCAGTAGTATAAGCCTTACCTCCTACAATGAGCAGTTCTTC. It codes for CASSISLTSYNEQFF.

The chain links TRBV5-1 to TRBJ2-3; D possibly corresponds to TRBD2 (5 bases). Per germline, CDR1 SGHRS and CDR2 YFSETQ. CDR3 length: 16 residues. V was cut by 2 bases and J by 2 bases, with 15 bases left in between. The CDR3 spells CASSLLARENTDTQYF. The CDR3 nucleotides are TGCGCCAGCAGCTTACTCGCCCGGGAAAACACAGATACGCAGTATTTT.

The chain couples TRBV7-8 to TRBJ2-3, with TRBD2 matching over 12 bases. There are 16 residues in the CDR3. CDR1 and CDR2 from the germline V gene are SGHVS and FQNEAQ. Losses at the gene ends were 5 bases for V and 0 bases for J; bases not matched to a gene: 3. The CDR3 nucleotides are TGTGCCAGCAGCCTAGGGACTAGCGGGAGCACAGATACGCAGTATTTT. Its protein is CASSLGTSGSTDTQYF.

The V call is TRBV29-1, the J call TRBJ2-1; 11 bases line up with TRBD2. Germline V CDR1 and CDR2: SQVTM, ANQGSEA. This CDR3 region has 16 residues. Trimming cost V 4 bases and J 4 bases; bases outside gene matches: 9. The CDR3 loop is CSVVDSSGRKYNEQFF. In DNA form, the CDR3 reads TGCAGCGTTGTTGACTCTAGCGGGAGGAAGTACAATGAGCAGTTCTTC.

This clone has just one count. The chain is built from TRBV2 and TRBJ2-5, with D uncertain. Germline CDR1 is SNHLY and CDR2 is FYNNEI. Trimming removed 6 bases from V and 0 bases from J, with 5 bases in between. This CDR3 region has 12 residues. The CDR3 loop reads CASRTDQETQYF. Here the CDR3 DNA reads TGTGCCAGCAGGACGGACCAAGAGACCCAGTACTTC.

DNA of the CDR3: TGCGCCAGCAGCGGCCTAGCGGGAGTTGATACGCAGTATTTT. This codes for CASSGLAGVDTQYF. The rearrangement joins TRBV5-1 to TRBJ2-3, with 10 bases identical to TRBD2. This CDR3 contains 14 residues. Germline CDR1 and CDR2: SGHRS and YFSETQ. V lost 4 bases and J lost 6; bases outside the gene matches: 5.